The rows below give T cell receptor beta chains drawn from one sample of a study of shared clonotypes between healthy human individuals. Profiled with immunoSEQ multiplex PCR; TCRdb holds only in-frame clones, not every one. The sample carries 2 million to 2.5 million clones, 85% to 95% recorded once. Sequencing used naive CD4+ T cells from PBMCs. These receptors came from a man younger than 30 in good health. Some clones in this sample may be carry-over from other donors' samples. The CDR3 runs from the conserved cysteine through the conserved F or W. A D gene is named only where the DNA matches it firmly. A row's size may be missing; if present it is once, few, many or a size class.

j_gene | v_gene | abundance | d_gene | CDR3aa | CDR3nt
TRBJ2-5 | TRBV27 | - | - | CASSPGQLQETQYF | TGTGCCAGCAGTCCCGGACAGCTACAAGAGACCCAGTACTTC
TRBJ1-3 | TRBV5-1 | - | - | CASSLVIAEAGNTIYF | TGCGCCAGCAGCTTGGTAATTGCGGAGGCTGGAAACACCATATATTTT
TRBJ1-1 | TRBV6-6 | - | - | CASVRGNTEAFF | TGTGCCAGCGTACGGGGGAACACTGAAGCTTTCTTT
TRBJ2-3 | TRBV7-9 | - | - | CASSLARGTDTQYF | TGTGCCAGCAGCTTAGCTCGGGGCACAGATACGCAGTATTTT
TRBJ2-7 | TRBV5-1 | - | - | CASNRDTQYEQYF | TGCGCCAGCAACCGGGACACGCAATACGAGCAGTACTTC
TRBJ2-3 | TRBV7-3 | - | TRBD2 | CASSLRGKISGSSTDTQYF | TGTGCCAGCAGCTTAAGGGGGAAGATAAGCGGGAGTTCCACAGATACGCAGTATTTT
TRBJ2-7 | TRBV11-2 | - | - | CASSFFVTYEQYF | TGTGCCAGCAGCTTTTTTGTGACCTACGAGCAGTACTTC
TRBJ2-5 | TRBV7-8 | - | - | CASSLPGGGQTQYF | TGTGCCAGCAGCTTACCGGGGGGCGGACAGACCCAGTACTTC
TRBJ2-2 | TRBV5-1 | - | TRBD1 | CASSDRVPSSGELFF | TGCGCCAGCAGCGACAGGGTTCCCTCGTCCGGGGAGCTGTTTTTT
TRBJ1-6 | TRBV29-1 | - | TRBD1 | CSVGQGYNSPLHF | TGCAGCGTGGGACAGGGGTATAATTCACCCCTCCACTTT
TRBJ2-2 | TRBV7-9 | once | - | CASSLGDSNTGELFF | TGTGCCAGCAGCTTAGGGGACTCCAACACCGGGGAGCTGTTTTTT
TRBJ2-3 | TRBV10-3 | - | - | CAINGGQTTSTDTQYF | TGTGCCATCAACGGCGGGCAGACAACTAGCACAGATACGCAGTATTTT
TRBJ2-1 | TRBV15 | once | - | CATSGSVGALYNEQFF | TGTGCCACCAGCGGGTCCGTGGGGGCCCTCTACAATGAGCAGTTCTTC
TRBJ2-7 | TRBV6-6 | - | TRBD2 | CASSYWGGEQYF | TGTGCCAGCAGTTATTGGGGGGGCGAGCAGTACTTC
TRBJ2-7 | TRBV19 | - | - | CASMGRSYEQYF | TGTGCCAGTATGGGGAGATCCTACGAGCAGTACTTC
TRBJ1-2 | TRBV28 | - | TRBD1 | CASSYGTGNYGYTF | TGTGCCAGCAGTTACGGGACAGGCAACTATGGCTACACCTTC
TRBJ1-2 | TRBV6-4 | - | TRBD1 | CASARGTIYGYTF | TGTGCCAGTGCCAGGGGGACCATCTATGGCTACACCTTC
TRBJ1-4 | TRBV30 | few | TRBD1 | CAWGDRRQFF | TGTGCCTGGGGGGACAGAAGGCAGTTTTTT
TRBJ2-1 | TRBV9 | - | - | CASSASGFSYNEQFF | TGTGCCAGCAGCGCGAGCGGGTTCTCCTACAATGAGCAGTTCTTC
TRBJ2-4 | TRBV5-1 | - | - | CASSSPGLNIQYF | TGCGCCAGCAGCTCACCGGGACTAAACATTCAGTACTTC
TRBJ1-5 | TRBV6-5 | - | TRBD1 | CATSAQGGNQPQHF | TGTGCCACTAGCGCGCAGGGGGGGAATCAGCCCCAGCATTTT
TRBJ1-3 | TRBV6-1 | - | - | CASRLDRTVGNTIYF | TGTGCCAGCAGGCTGGATCGGACGGTCGGAAACACCATATATTTT
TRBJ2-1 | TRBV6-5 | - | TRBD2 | CASSYVIPSGTDEQFF | TGTGCCAGCAGTTACGTGATCCCTAGCGGGACTGATGAGCAGTTCTTC
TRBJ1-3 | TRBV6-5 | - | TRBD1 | CASSRGQDSGNTIYF | TGTGCCAGCAGTCGGGGACAGGACTCTGGAAACACCATATATTTT
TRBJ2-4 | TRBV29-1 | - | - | CSVGQTGNIQYF | TGCAGCGTTGGACAGACAGGTAACATTCAGTACTTC
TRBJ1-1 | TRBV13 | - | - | CASIRLGWESENTEAFF | TGTGCCAGCATAAGATTGGGCTGGGAATCCGAGAACACTGAAGCTTTCTTT
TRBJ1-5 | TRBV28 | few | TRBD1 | CASDRARNQPQHF | TGTGCCAGTGACAGGGCACGCAATCAGCCCCAGCATTTT
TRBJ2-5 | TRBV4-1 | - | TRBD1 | CASSQVTGGAQETQYF | TGCGCCAGCAGCCAGGTTACAGGGGGCGCCCAGGAGACCCAGTACTTC
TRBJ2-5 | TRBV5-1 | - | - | CASSLWGQGETQYF | TGCGCCAGCAGCTTGTGGGGGCAGGGGGAGACCCAGTACTTC
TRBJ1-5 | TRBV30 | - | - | CAWNSWGSNQPQHF | TGTGCCTGGAATAGCTGGGGGAGCAATCAGCCCCAGCATTTT
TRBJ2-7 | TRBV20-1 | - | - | CSARRSEQYF | TGCAGTGCTAGGAGATCCGAGCAGTACTTC
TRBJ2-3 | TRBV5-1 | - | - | CASSLGSGTDTQYF | TGCGCCAGCAGCTTGGGGTCTGGCACAGATACGCAGTATTTT
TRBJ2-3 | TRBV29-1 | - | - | CSVRRSTSTDTQYF | TGCAGCGTGAGAAGGTCGACTAGCACAGATACGCAGTATTTT
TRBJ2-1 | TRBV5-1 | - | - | CASSLLISYNEQFF | TGCGCCAGCAGCTTGCTTATTTCCTACAATGAGCAGTTCTTC
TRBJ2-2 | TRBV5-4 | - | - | CASSLPANTGELFF | TGTGCCAGCAGCTTGCCAGCGAACACCGGGGAGCTGTTTTTT
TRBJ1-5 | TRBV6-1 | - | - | CASSEAGAFNQPQHF | TGTGCCAGCAGTGAAGCGGGAGCTTTCAATCAGCCCCAGCATTTT
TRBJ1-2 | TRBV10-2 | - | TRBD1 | CASSVAGGSSKNYGYTF | TGCGCCAGCAGTGTGGCAGGGGGCTCATCCAAGAACTATGGCTACACCTTC
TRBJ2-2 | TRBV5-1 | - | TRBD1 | CASSLLEGADTGELFF | TGCGCCAGCAGCTTGCTCGAGGGGGCGGACACCGGGGAGCTGTTTTTT
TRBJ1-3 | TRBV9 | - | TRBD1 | CASSVGTGGNTIYF | TGTGCCAGCAGCGTAGGGACAGGTGGAAACACCATATATTTT
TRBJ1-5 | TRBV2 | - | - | CASTGPPGNQPQHF | TGTGCCAGCACAGGGCCCCCGGGCAATCAGCCCCAGCATTTT
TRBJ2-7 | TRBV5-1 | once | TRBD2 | CASSLEERGHYEQYF | TGCGCCAGCAGCTTGGAGGAGCGGGGCCACTACGAGCAGTACTTC
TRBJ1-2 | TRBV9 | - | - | CASSVALQGLYGYTF | TGTGCCAGCAGCGTAGCTTTACAGGGACTCTATGGCTACACCTTC
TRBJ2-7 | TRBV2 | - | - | CASTVGTTYEQYF | TGTGCCAGCACCGTCGGGACAACCTACGAGCAGTACTTC
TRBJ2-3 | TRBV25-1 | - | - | CASSDLPGPTGTDTQYF | TGTGCCAGCAGTGATCTTCCGGGACCGACGGGCACAGATACGCAGTATTTT
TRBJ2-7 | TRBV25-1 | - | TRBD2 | CASSETSAGDEQYF | TGTGCCAGCAGTGAGACTAGCGCAGGGGACGAGCAGTACTTC
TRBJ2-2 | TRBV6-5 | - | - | CASIDSDVGELFF | TGTGCCAGCATCGACTCGGATGTCGGGGAGCTGTTTTTT
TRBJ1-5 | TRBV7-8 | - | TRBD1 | CASSLADAGGGWPQHF | TGTGCCAGCAGCTTAGCAGACGCAGGGGGGGGATGGCCCCAGCATTTT
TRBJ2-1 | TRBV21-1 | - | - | CARRLAIQVDEQFF | TGTGCCAGGAGACTAGCGATACAGGTCGATGAGCAGTTCTTC
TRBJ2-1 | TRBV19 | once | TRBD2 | CASSQRTSGVHNEQFF | TGTGCCAGTAGTCAAAGGACTAGCGGGGTCCACAATGAGCAGTTCTTC
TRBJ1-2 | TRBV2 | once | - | CASSWTALNYGYTF | TGTGCCAGCAGTTGGACAGCACTTAACTATGGCTACACCTTC
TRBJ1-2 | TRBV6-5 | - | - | CATQINYGYTF | TGTGCCACACAGATTAACTATGGCTACACCTTC